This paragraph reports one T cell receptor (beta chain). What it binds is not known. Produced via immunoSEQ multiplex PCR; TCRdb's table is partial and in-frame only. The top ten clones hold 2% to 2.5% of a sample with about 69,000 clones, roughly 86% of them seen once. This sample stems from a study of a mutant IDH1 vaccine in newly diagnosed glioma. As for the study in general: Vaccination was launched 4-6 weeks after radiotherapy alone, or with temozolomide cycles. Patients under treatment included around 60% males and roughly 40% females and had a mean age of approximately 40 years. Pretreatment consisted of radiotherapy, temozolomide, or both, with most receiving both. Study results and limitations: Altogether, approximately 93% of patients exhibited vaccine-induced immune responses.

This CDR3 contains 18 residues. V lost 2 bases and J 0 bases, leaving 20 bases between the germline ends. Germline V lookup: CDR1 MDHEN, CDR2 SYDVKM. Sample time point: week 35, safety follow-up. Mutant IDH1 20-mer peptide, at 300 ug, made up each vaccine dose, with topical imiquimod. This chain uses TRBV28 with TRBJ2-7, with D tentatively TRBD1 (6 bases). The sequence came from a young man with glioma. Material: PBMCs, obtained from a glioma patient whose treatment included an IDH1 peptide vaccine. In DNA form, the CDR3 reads TGTGCCAGCAGTTTACGTAGAATTTTGGGGGACAACTCCTACGAGCAGTACTTC. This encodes CASSLRRILGDNSYEQYF.